This is a list of T cell receptor beta chains from one sample in a study of T cell repertoires in cytomegalovirus infection. Via MiXCR, TCRdb re-called the reads, giving one row per CDR3 protein. The data contain 150,000 to 200,000 distinct CDR3 sequences, roughly 14% of them seen just once; the ten biggest clones take up 25% to 30%. Sequencing was performed on PBMCs. All receptors derive from a human donor in good health (CMV status not recorded). Some clones in this sample may be carry-over from other donors' samples. The CDR3 runs from the conserved cysteine through the conserved F or W. The D gene is left open where the match is weak. Expanded clones are given a class, and other clones once, few, many or no size at all.

V gene	D gene	clone size	J gene	CDR3 DNA	CDR3 protein
TRBV7-2	NA	many	TRBJ1-5	TGTGCCAGCAGCTTTGGGGAGGGGAGGGGAAATCAGCCCCAGCATTTT	CASSFGEGRGNQPQHF
TRBV7-2	NA	many	TRBJ1-1	TGTGCCAGCAGCGATACAGGATATGAAGCTTTCTTT	CASSDTGYEAFF
TRBV28	TRBD1	NA	TRBJ2-2	TGTGCCAGCAGTTCGCCGGGACAGGGGGGAACCGGGGAGCTGTTTTTT	CASSSPGQGGTGELFF
TRBV3-1	TRBD1	NA	TRBJ1-2	TGTGCCAGCAGCCAAGGGTATGGTCGGAGACAGGGGATCTATGGCTACACCTTC	CASSQGYGRRQGIYGYTF
TRBV14	TRBD1	many	TRBJ2-5	TGTGCCAGCAGCCGCCCCGGTCGGACAGGGGCAGAGACCCAGTACTTC	CASSRPGRTGAETQYF
TRBV7-2	NA	NA	TRBJ1-6	TGTGCCAGCAGCTTAGTCCGGGAGAATAATTCACCCCTCCACTTT	CASSLVRENNSPLHF
TRBV4-1	NA	NA	TRBJ2-2	TGCGCCAGCAGCCAAAATGCCGGGGAGCTGTTTTTT	CASSQNAGELFF
TRBV5-1	TRBD1	NA	TRBJ1-3	TGCGCCAGTCAACAGGGGAGTTTCTCTGGAAACACCATATATTTT	CASQQGSFSGNTIYF
TRBV7-2	TRBD2	many	TRBJ2-5	TGTGCCAGCAGCTTACTAGCGGGAGTGGAGACCCAGTACTTC	CASSLLAGVETQYF
TRBV7-8	NA	many	TRBJ2-7	TGTGCCAGCAGCGGCACGGCAGGGGCCGGCGAGCAGTACTTC	CASSGTAGAGEQYF
TRBV7-2	NA	many	TRBJ1-5	TGTGCCAGCAGCCCCTTCGGACAGCCCCAGCATTTT	CASSPFGQPQHF
TRBV12-3/TRBV12-4	NA	many	TRBJ2-5	TGTGCCAGCACCTCGGGATCTCAGCGGGAAGAGACCCAGTACTTC	CASTSGSQREETQYF
TRBV15	TRBD1	NA	TRBJ1-5	TGTGCCACCAGCAGGGACAGGGCAATAAGTCAGCCCCAGCATTTT	CATSRDRAISQPQHF
TRBV29-1	NA	NA	TRBJ2-7	TGCAGCGTTGAAAGGAGGGAAGGTCCCTACGAGCAGTACTTC	CSVERREGPYEQYF
TRBV19	NA	NA	TRBJ1-1	TGTGCCAGTAGTGACCGACTAGGATGGACTGAAGCTTTCTTT	CASSDRLGWTEAFF
TRBV28	TRBD1	many	TRBJ2-7	TGTGCCAGCAGTTTACCCCGGCCCGGGACAGCGACCTACGAGCAGTACTTC	CASSLPRPGTATYEQYF
TRBV28	TRBD1	NA	TRBJ2-7	TGTGCCAGCAGCCCTCCCTCCGGGACAGGTTTAATCTTC	CASSPPSGTGLIF
TRBV7-6	NA	few	TRBJ2-4	TGTGCCAGCAGCTTAACATTCAACATTCAGTACTTC	CASSLTFNIQYF
TRBV11-2	TRBD1	many	TRBJ1-1	TGTGCCAGCAGCTCGGGACAGGGGATTATGAACACTGAAGCTTTCTTT	CASSSGQGIMNTEAFF
TRBV28	TRBD2	NA	TRBJ2-1	TGTGCCAGCACTATAGGGGCTAGCGGGAGTCAGGAGCAGTTCTTC	CASTIGASGSQEQFF
TRBV10-3	NA	NA	TRBJ1-1	TGTGCCATCAGTGAGTCAATGTTAGGGGACAAGGGAGTGGAAGCTTTCTTT	CAISESMLGDKGVEAFF
TRBV7-2	NA	few	TRBJ2-2	TGTGCCAGCAGCTTGAGGACGAGGATGGGGGGCCTCAAGGGGACCGGGGAGCTGTTTTTT	CASSLRTRMGGLKGTGELFF
TRBV12-3/TRBV12-4	TRBD1	many	TRBJ1-4	TGTGCCAGCAGTTTAAACAGGGGGTCTGAAAAACTGTTTTTT	CASSLNRGSEKLFF